What follows are 20 T cell receptor beta chains derived from one specimen sequenced in a study of cytomegalovirus exposure and HLA in healthy donors. Primers included in the PCR were 60 Vbeta and 13 Jbeta primers. Here immunoSEQ multiplex PCR was the method, and the copy in TCRdb shows in-frame clones only, minus some. The table records 200,000 or so clones, more than 70% of them present only once. Sequenced: PBMCs. All receptors come from a human donor in good health.

There are a few counts of this clone. This chain uses TRBV25-1 with TRBJ2-1, with 7 bases matching TRBD2. CDR3 length: 17 residues. The germline CDR1 and CDR2 sequences are MGHDK and SYGVNS. Losses at the gene ends were 1 base for V and 4 bases for J; bases not matched to a gene: 10. The CDR3 nucleotides are TGTGCCAGCAGTGAATTTTTCAGTGGGAGGGTGTACAATGAGCAGTTCTTC. Encoded protein: CASSEFFSGRVYNEQFF.

J is TRBJ2-1 and V is TRBV2, with TRBD2 identical over 8 bases. Germline V gene sequence: CDR1 SNHLY, CDR2 FYNNEI. V was pared by 4 bases and J by 7 bases, with 9 bases of the junction left unmatched. The CDR3 is 15 residues long. In DNA, the CDR3 is TGTGCCAGCAGTGGGAGCGGGAGAGGGGTGAATGAGCAGTTCTTC. Residues: CASSGSGRGVNEQFF.

The rearrangement uses TRBV14 and TRBJ2-3; weak D call: TRBD2 (6 bases). Germline CDR1 SGHDN, CDR2 FVKESK. Trimming took off 1 base at V and 5 bases at J, with 13 bases between the two ends. The CDR3 totals 15 residues. The CDR3 region has the DNA TGTGCCAGCAGCCAAGGTGGTAGCGGAGTAGATACGCAGTATTTT. Translated: CASSQGGSGVDTQYF.

The chain recombines TRBV6-5 with TRBJ2-7; D might be TRBD1 (5 bases). V shed 5 bases and J shed 12 bases, with 23 bases lying between them. CDR1 is MNHEY and CDR2 is SVGAGI in the germline V gene. The CDR3 covers 14 residues. The CDR3 region is CASSPVAGSIELYF. As DNA, the CDR3 is TGTGCCAGCAGTCCCGTGGCAGGGTCGATCGAACTGTACTTC.

The chain is built from TRBV28 and TRBJ2-7, with 9 bases identical to TRBD2. CDR3 size: 15 residues. The germline CDR1 and CDR2 sequences are MDHEN and SYDVKM. Germline trimming cut 5 bases from V and 3 bases from J; bases unmatched to any gene: 8. CDR3 sequence (DNA): TGTGCCAGCAGTCCGGGACTAGCAACCCTCTACGAGCAGTACTTC. Translation gives CASSPGLATLYEQYF.

The chain carries TRBV28 and TRBJ1-5, with a tentative D call TRBD1 (6 bases). V was shortened by 3 bases and J by 4 bases, with 16 bases between the two germline ends. Germline CDR1 reads MDHEN; CDR2 reads SYDVKM. The CDR3 loop spans 16 amino acids. This chain's CDR3 is CASSFSKQGSNQPQHF. In DNA, the CDR3 is TGTGCCAGCAGTTTCAGTAAACAGGGTTCAAATCAGCCCCAGCATTTT. Using reference TRBV28 and TRBJ1-5 for the parts outside the CDR3, the full variable domain is DVKVTQSSRYLVKRTGEKVFLECVQDMDHENMFWYRQDPGLGLRLIYFSYDVKMKEKGDIPEGYSVSREKKERFSLILESASTNQTSMYLCASSFSKQGSNQPQHFGDGTRLSIL.

This clone was recorded once. The chain combines TRBV28 with TRBJ2-7, with unresolved D. Between the trimmed V and J ends, which lost 8 bases and 2 bases, there was a span of 4 bases. Germline assignment: CDR1 MDHEN and CDR2 SYDVKM. This CDR3 region has 10 residues. The CDR3 bases are TGTGCCAGCCTCCCCTACGAGCAGTACTTC. Residues: CASLPYEQYF. Full variable domain (missing parts from reference TRBV28 and TRBJ2-7): DVKVTQSSRYLVKRTGEKVFLECVQDMDHENMFWYRQDPGLGLRLIYFSYDVKMKEKGDIPEGYSVSREKKERFSLILESASTNQTSMYLCASLPYEQYFGPGTRLTVT.

V gene TRBV5-1 combines with J gene TRBJ1-1; 10 nucleotides match TRBD1. The junction had 7 bases not matched to a gene; V was cut back by 0 bases and J by 5 bases. The CDR3 covers 16 residues. Germline values: CDR1 SGHRS, CDR2 YFSETQ. CDR3 coding DNA: TGCGCCAGCAGCTTGGAAGCTGACAGGGGGCGAACTGAAGCTTTCTTT. This translates into CASSLEADRGRTEAFF.

This chain joins TRBV5-1 and TRBJ2-7, with 14 bases that match TRBD2. In germline, CDR1 is SGHRS, CDR2 YFSETQ. This CDR3 is built from 15 residues. Unmatched junction bases numbered 7, after V lost 4 bases and J lost 7 bases. The CDR3 loop is CASSLGLAGEEEQYF. The CDR3 DNA sequence: TGCGCCAGCAGCCTGGGACTAGCGGGAGAGGAAGAGCAGTACTTC.

The chain employs TRBV7-9 and TRBJ2-7; TRBD1 agrees at 7 bases. This CDR3 contains 12 residues. CDR1 and CDR2 (germline): SEHNR, FQNEAQ (reference sequence). V was pared by 5 bases and J by 6 bases, with 4 bases of the junction left unmatched. CDR3 protein: CASSPGTAEQYF. Written as DNA, the CDR3 is TGTGCCAGCAGCCCAGGGACAGCCGAGCAGTACTTC.

This clone was recorded only once. The rearrangement joins TRBV10-1 to TRBJ2-5; D possibly corresponds to TRBD1 (6 bases). The closer fit of TRBJ2-7 to the DNA end suggests the J call may be wrong. The CDR3 covers 13 residues. Looked up from germline, CDR1 is WNHNN and CDR2 is SYGVQD (reference sequence). The CDR3 DNA reads as TGCGCCCCCCAGGGACACTACTCCTACGAGCAGTACTTC. As protein: CAPQGHYSYEQYF.

The DNA of the CDR3 is TGTGCCAGCACCTCGCTGTCTGGGACAGGGGAGTACAATGAGCAGTTCTTC. Translated, it gives CASTSLSGTGEYNEQFF. This sequence joins TRBV27 and TRBJ2-1; 10 bases fit TRBD1. The junction had 13 bases not matched to a gene; V was cut back by 7 bases and J by 4 bases. The CDR3 is made up of 17 amino acids. In germline, CDR1 is MNHEY, CDR2 SMNVEV (reference sequence).

V gene TRBV28 combines with J gene TRBJ1-4; 8 bases align to TRBD1. Germline V gene data show CDR1 as MDHEN and CDR2 as SYDVKM. CDR3 length: 15 amino acids. J lost 1 base, V lost 5 bases, and 3 bases had no gene match. The CDR3 coding sequence is TGTGCCAGCAGTGAAGGACAGGGAACTAATGAAAAACTGTTTTTT. It is translated as CASSEGQGTNEKLFF.

This clone appeared a few times. The V gene is TRBV5-6, the J gene TRBJ1-1; 7 positions agree with TRBD1. The CDR3 consists of 13 residues. The germline gives CDR1 SGHDT, CDR2 YYEEEE. V lost 3 bases and J lost 3; bases outside the gene matches: 2. In DNA, the CDR3 is TGTGCCAGCAGCTGGCAGGGGGACACTGAAGCTTTCTTT. Its protein product is CASSWQGDTEAFF.

Only one count was recorded for this clone. V usage is TRBV5-1 and J usage is TRBJ2-7, with 10 bases matching TRBD2. This CDR3 has 18 residues. Germline V gene sequence: CDR1 SGHRS, CDR2 YFSETQ. The ends lost 3 bases at V and 0 bases at J; junction bases unmatched: 12. The chain's CDR3 is CASSSYLIGLADSYEQYF. The CDR3 coding sequence is TGCGCCAGCAGCTCTTACCTAATCGGACTAGCGGACTCCTACGAGCAGTACTTC.

The chain has TRBV23-1 and TRBJ1-5; D call uncertain. TRBV23-1 is an ORF; its function is uncertain. Trimming left V 7 bases short and J 5 bases short, with 9 bases between. This CDR3 is 12 amino acids long. CDR3 bases: TGCGCCAGCACGTTAACAGATCAGCCCCAGCATTTT. This translates into CASTLTDQPQHF.

With respect to this clone: This same CDR3 is encoded by further DNA sequences in the sample. The CDR3 nucleotides read TGTGCCACCAGCAGAGATAGAGGGGATACGCAGTATTTT. Residues: CATSRDRGDTQYF. V gene TRBV15 combines with J gene TRBJ2-3; a weak D match, TRBD2 (5 bases). Looked up from germline, CDR1 is LNHNV and CDR2 is YYDKDF (reference sequence). The V gene lost 0 bases and the J gene lost 6 bases, with 7 bases spanning the gap. This CDR3 is 13 amino acids long. The full variable domain, rest sourced from reference TRBV15 and TRBJ2-3, is DAMVIQNPRYQVTQFGKPVTLSCSQTLNHNVMYWYQQKSSQAPKLLFHYYDKDFNNEADTPDNFQSRRPNTSFCFLDIRSPGLGDTAMYLCATSRDRGDTQYFGPGTRLTVL.

The chain couples TRBV27 to TRBJ1-1; TRBD1 might be the D (5 bases). The CDR3 totals 15 residues. The germline V and J ends were trimmed by 3 bases and 1 base, with 12 bases remaining between them. CDR1 is MNHEY and CDR2 is SMNVEV in the germline V gene (reference sequence). DNA of the CDR3: TGTGCCAGCAGTTTCCGGGGGAGGAGGAACACTGAAGCTTTCTTT. This codes for CASSFRGRRNTEAFF.

There are a few counts of this clone. J is TRBJ1-1 and V is TRBV28; 7 nucleotides align to TRBD1. With 5 bases clipped from V and 0 bases from J, the junction kept 3 bases outside the gene matches. CDR3 length equals 14 residues. Germline CDR1 reads MDHEN; CDR2 reads SYDVKM. CDR3 nucleotide sequence: TGTGCCAGCAGTCTGACAGGGATGAACACTGAAGCTTTCTTT. Amino acids: CASSLTGMNTEAFF.

The chain is built from TRBV5-1 and TRBJ2-1; 8 bases map to TRBD2. This CDR3 region has 15 residues. Germline V gene data show CDR1 as SGHRS and CDR2 as YFSETQ. With 3 bases clipped from V and 9 bases from J, the junction kept 11 bases outside the gene matches. CDR3 coding DNA: TGCGCCAGCAGCTCAGCGGGAGTAGTCGGTAGTGAGCAGTTCTTC. This translates into CASSSAGVVGSEQFF.